This T cell receptor beta chain was captured by sequencing in a study of regulatory T cells in long-lasting Graves disease. Arm-PCR of CDR3 regions and iRepertoire HTBI primers were used to build TCR beta libraries. TCRdb ran MiXCR on the multiplex PCR reads and lists one entry per CDR3 protein. The profile shows about 460,000 distinct CDR3 sequences, 11% to 15% of them singletons. Specified time point: newly diagnosed GD, antithyroid drugs for less than 3 months. Extracted RNA from PBMCs served as the source of the TCR library. Study-wide findings and caveats: TRBV28, TRBJ1-2 and TRBJ2-5 were favored in persistent disease. Thyroid tissue was not sampled; only peripheral blood was.

This clonotype appeared a few times. Its target is not known. V was clipped by 2 bases and J by 8 bases; unmatched bases: 7. The CDR3 is 15 amino acids. CDR1 MDHEN and CDR2 SYDVKM come from the germline V gene. The data were also submitted as part of a second study, on T cells in Graves' hyperthyroidism and ophthalmopathy. That work contributes: A first-round RT-PCR of the TCR CDR3 used the HTBI primer set.

The TCR originated in a woman in her forties or fifties with Graves disease. The chain couples TRBV28 to TRBJ1-2, with 11 bases matching TRBD1. The specimen comprised peripheral blood mononuclear cells (PBMCs), sampled at new diagnosis, from a patient treated with antithyroid drugs. The CDR3 spells CASSLPGTGGRGYTF. CDR3 bases: TGTGCCAGCAGTTTACCAGGGACAGGGGGTAGGGGCTACACCTTC.